This T cell receptor (beta chain) was sequenced for a study of cytomegalovirus exposure and HLA in healthy donors. Notes on the study in general: Researchers counted around 180 TCR beta chains as cytomegalovirus-associated. Earlier analysis looked at TCR beta V segments, and most were productive about 87% or about 30% of the time. Later genetic work tied a missense DCLRE1C variant to beta-chain V and J trimming.

Note on this clone: Its antigen is not known.

The PCR was carried out with 60 Vbeta primers and 13 Jbeta primers. Assay: immunoSEQ multiplex PCR; the TCRdb copy retains only in-frame clones and omits some. The repertoire holds 150,000 to 200,000 clones, with around four fifths as singletons. Germline values: CDR1 LNHNV, CDR2 YYDKDF (reference sequence). Trimming shortened V by 4 bases and J by 7 bases, and 19 bases separated the two germline ends. CDR3 length: 16 amino acids. The sequence derives from a female donor in good health and CMV-seronegative. The V call is TRBV15, the J call TRBJ1-4; no clear D gene. Sequences were obtained from PBMCs. For the CDR3, the DNA is TGTGCCACCAGCAAACCTGGGGAGGGCGTTCGTGAAAAACTGTTTTTT. Protein product: CATSKPGEGVREKLFF.